These 20 T cell receptor beta chains came from one sample sequenced in a study of T cells in women clearing cervical HPV infection. The method was immunoSEQ multiplex PCR; TCRdb's version includes in-frame clones alone and lacks a portion of them. Recorded for this sample: 20,000 to 25,000 clones. Source material: blood buffy coat. These receptors all stem from a woman aged 18 to 75 with a cervical HPV16 infection that either progressed to CIN3+ or cleared (not recorded which).

As concerns this clone: Coverage ceases 3 residues before the CDR3 finishes, and the germline J gene fills in the end. The J gene is TRBJ2-1, the V gene TRBV27, with 11 bases aligning to TRBD2. V lost 5 bases, J lost 2 bases, and 8 bases stayed unmatched. In germline, CDR1 is MNHEY, CDR2 SMNVEV (reference sequence). This CDR3 has 17 amino acids. This chain's CDR3 is CASSIHLTSGTYNEQFF. Incomplete CDR3 DNA: TGTGCCAGCAGTATTCATTTGACTAGCGGGACCTACAATGAG.

CDR3 residues: CASSATSPEGYTF. The sequenced CDR3 bases are TGTGCCAGTAGTGCAACCAGTCCAGAGGGC. V usage is TRBV19 and J usage is TRBJ1-2; D is unclear. The read terminates 3 residues before the CDR3 end, so the remaining end is supplied by the germline J gene. The germline V gene has CDR1 LNHDA and CDR2 SQIVND (reference sequence). This CDR3 has 13 amino acids.

With respect to this clone: The read finishes 3 residues shy of the CDR3 end, and the germline J gene is used to complete it. This chain links TRBV19 with TRBJ1-2; D unresolved. Germline CDR1 is LNHDA and CDR2 is SQIVND (reference sequence). This CDR3 comprises 15 residues. CDR3 bases read: TGTGCCAGTAGTATCGCTATTGGCAGCACAGATACC. Protein product: CASSIAIGSTDT. The whole CDR3 is CASSIAIGSTDTYTF.

Note on this clone: The sequenced fragment ends 3 residues before the CDR3 boundary, so the rest is inferred from the germline J gene. This chain uses TRBV20-1 with TRBJ2-2; 7 nucleotides line up with TRBD1. V was clipped by 8 bases and J by 6 bases; unmatched bases: 12. The germline V gene has CDR1 DFQATT and CDR2 SNEGSKA (reference sequence). The CDR3 has 14 residues. This CDR3 reads CSILVQGVSGELFF. The CDR3 DNA, read in part, is TGCAGTATACTAGTGCAGGGGGTATCCGGGGAG.

Details on this clone: The observed sequence ends 3 residues before the CDR3 terminus, with the missing tail filled in from the germline J gene. The chain recombines TRBV29-1 with TRBJ1-2; 12 bases line up with TRBD1. CDR3 length equals 13 residues. CDR1 and CDR2 from the germline V gene are SQVTM and ANQGSEA. Trimming at V came to 6 bases and at J to 3 bases, leaving 2 bases not matched to a gene. This CDR3 reads CSVGQGADYGYTF. Incomplete CDR3 DNA: TGCAGCGTGGGACAGGGGGCTGACTATGGC.

Remarks on this clone: The read terminates 3 residues ahead of where the CDR3 ends, so the germline J gene completes it. The chain couples TRBV9 to TRBJ2-7; 11 nucleotides agree with TRBD2. The CDR3 covers 16 residues. V was clipped by 1 base and J by 4 bases; unmatched bases: 7. Germline V gives CDR1 SGDLS, CDR2 YYNGEE. The CDR3 DNA, read in part, is TGTGCCAGCAGCGTATGGGCTAGCGGGAGGCCTTACGAG. As protein: CASSVWASGRPYE. The CDR3 in full is CASSVWASGRPYEQYF.

In regard to this clone: The DNA ends 3 residues before the CDR3 does, and the rest of the CDR3 is filled in from the germline J gene. The chain has TRBV7-9 and TRBJ1-2; no reliable D call. From germline, CDR1 is SEHNR and CDR2 FQNEAQ (reference sequence). The CDR3 spans 15 residues. CDR3 sequence reads: CASSLERSGPDTYTF. The part of the CDR3 DNA that was read is TGTGCCAGCAGCTTAGAGCGGAGCGGGCCAGATACC. Combining the CDR3 with reference TRBV7-9 and TRBJ1-2 gives the whole variable domain DTGVSQNPRHKITKRGQNVTFRCDPISEHNRLYWYRQTLGQGPEFLTYFQNEAQLEKSRLLSDRFSAERPKGSFSTLEIQRTEQGDSAMYLCASSLERSGPDTYTFGSGTRLTVV.

As for this clone: The CDR3 goes on 3 residues after the read ends, and that part is filled in from the germline J gene. The chain is built from TRBV10-2 and TRBJ2-2; 11 positions match TRBD2. Unmatched junction bases numbered 7, after V lost 11 bases and J lost 5 bases. The CDR3 has 14 residues. Germline CDR1 is WSHSY and CDR2 is SAAADI. Partial CDR3 DNA: TGCGCCCTCGATAGCGGGAGGGCTACCGGGGAG. It is translated as CALDSGRATGE. The whole CDR3 reads CALDSGRATGELFF.

Remarks on this clone: With the read ending 3 residues before the CDR3 end, the germline J gene is used to fill in that end. V and J are TRBV7-9 and TRBJ2-2, with D tentatively TRBD1 (5 bases). CDR3 length equals 14 residues. CDR1 SEHNR and CDR2 FQNEAQ come from the germline V gene (reference sequence). The DNA read from the CDR3 is TGTGCCAGCAGCTTCCAGGGTTCGGATGAAAAG. It encodes CASSFQGSDEK. The full-length CDR3 reads as CASSFQGSDEKLFF.

Remarks on this clone: With the read ending 3 residues before the CDR3 end, the germline J gene is used to fill in that end. The V call is TRBV20-1, the J call TRBJ1-6; perhaps TRBD1 as D (5 bases). This CDR3 spans 15 amino acids. CDR1 and CDR2 from the germline V gene are DFQATT and SNEGSKA (reference sequence). V lost 2 bases and J 8 bases, leaving 16 bases between the germline ends. The CDR3 reads CSARTPGVRDSPLHF. The CDR3 DNA, read in part, is TGCAGTGCTAGAACCCCGGGGGTCCGGGATTCACCC.

About this clone: The CDR3 goes on 3 residues after the read ends, and that part is filled in from the germline J gene. The chain links TRBV7-8 to TRBJ2-7; D is unresolved. V was cut by 5 bases and J by 5 bases, with 10 bases left in between. Germline assignment: CDR1 SGHVS and CDR2 FQNEAQ. This CDR3 spans 12 amino acids. CDR3 sequence reads: CASSPQYDEQYF. The CDR3 bases that were read are TGTGCCAGCAGCCCCCAGTACGACGAG.

On this clone: From the germline J gene comes the end of the CDR3, since the read stops 3 residues before it. This chain links TRBV5-5 with TRBJ2-3; D is unclear. This CDR3 spans 15 amino acids. The V gene's germline CDR1 is SGHKS and CDR2 YYEKEE (reference sequence). The part of the CDR3 DNA that was read is TGTGCCAGCAGCTTGGACCCGAATAGCAATCAGCCG. Translation: CASSLDPNSNQP. The full CDR3 reads CASSLDPNSNQPQYF.

As regards this clone: Read sequence stops 3 residues before the CDR3 end, and the germline J gene provides the missing end. This sequence joins TRBV7-7 and TRBJ1-2; 8 bases are shared with TRBD1. Germline V gene sequence: CDR1 SSHAT, CDR2 FNYEAQ (reference sequence). The CDR3 consists of 15 residues. The CDR3 DNA, read in part, is TGTGCCAGCAGCTTAGAGGACAGGGTAGGCAATGAC. Protein: CASSLEDRVGND. In full, the CDR3 is CASSLEDRVGNDYTF.

Of note for this clone: The read finishes 3 residues shy of the CDR3 end, and the germline J gene is used to complete it. The V gene is TRBV20-1, the J gene TRBJ2-1; 14 bases fit TRBD2. V shed 5 bases, J shed 7 bases, and the junction held 7 bases outside the gene matches. CDR3 length equals 15 residues. In germline, CDR1 is DFQATT, CDR2 SNEGSKA (reference sequence). The CDR3 bases that were read are TGCAGTGCTTCTGGGACTAGCGGGAGTTGGAATGAG. Translating it yields CSASGTSGSWNE. The CDR3 in full is CSASGTSGSWNEQFF.

With respect to this clone: The CDR3 extends 3 residues past the end of the read, so its final part is completed from the germline J gene. V gene TRBV19 combines with J gene TRBJ1-2; tentative D call: TRBD1 (5 bases). Trimming left V 1 base short and J 6 bases short, with 15 bases between. Germline V gene data show CDR1 as LNHDA and CDR2 as SQIVND (reference sequence). The length of the CDR3 is 15 residues. The CDR3 protein is CASSIGGRQPDGYTF. CDR3 DNA (partial): TGTGCCAGTAGTATAGGGGGCCGGCAGCCCGATGGC.

In regard to this clone: The DNA ends 3 residues before the CDR3 does, and the rest of the CDR3 is filled in from the germline J gene. This sequence joins TRBV18 and TRBJ2-2; D is undetermined. The CDR3 has 15 amino acids. Germline-derived CDR1 and CDR2 are KGHSH and LQKENI. The CDR3 spells CASGRDLATNEKLFF. The DNA read from the CDR3 is TGTGCCAGCGGAAGAGATCTTGCAACTAATGAAAAG. Full variable domain (missing parts from reference TRBV18 and TRBJ2-2): NAGVMQNPRHLVRRRGQEARLRCSPMKGHSHVYWYRQLPEEGLKFMVYLQKENIIDESGMPKERFSAEFPKEGPSILRIQQVVRGDSAAYFCASGRDLATNEKLFFGEGSRLTVL.

Comment on this clone: The read is 3 residues too short to cover the CDR3 end, so that end is filled in from the germline J gene. This chain joins TRBV18 and TRBJ2-1; 8 bases line up with TRBD2. J lost 6 bases, V lost 5 bases, and 3 bases had no gene match. Germline V gene lookup returns CDR1 KGHSH and CDR2 LQKENI. The CDR3 is made up of 13 amino acids. The CDR3 here is CASSVAGRNEQFF. The covered CDR3 bases are TGTGCCAGCTCAGTAGCGGGACGCAATGAG.

Comment on this clone: The CDR3 end is not reached by the read, which stops 3 residues before it; the germline J gene fills it in. This chain uses TRBV19 with TRBJ2-3; TRBD1 agrees at 9 bases. Germline-derived CDR1 and CDR2 are LNHDA and SQIVND (reference sequence). This CDR3 region has 14 residues. The CDR3 region is CASSTTGGGQPQYF. The sequenced CDR3 bases are TGTGCCAGTAGTACAACAGGGGGCGGGCAGCCG.

With respect to this clone: The CDR3 end falls 3 residues outside the read, so it is completed with the germline J gene. The rearrangement links TRBV5-1 to TRBJ2-5; D unresolved. The CDR3 spans 13 residues. Germline values: CDR1 SGHRS, CDR2 YFSETQ. V shed 2 bases and J shed 5 bases, with 10 bases lying between them. The CDR3: CASSFGPGETQYF. The part of the CDR3 DNA that was read is TGCGCCAGCAGCTTTGGTCCTGGCGAGACC.

CDR3: CSATPGGRIEAFF. The DNA read from the CDR3 is TGCAGTGCCACCCCGGGGGGGAGGATTGAA. This chain links TRBV20-1 with TRBJ1-1; tentatively, D is TRBD1 (5 bases). The read comes to an end 3 residues before the CDR3 does, leaving the germline J gene to fill in the end. V shed 6 bases and J shed 7 bases, with 18 bases lying between them. The CDR3 runs to 13 residues. Germline V gene sequence: CDR1 DFQATT, CDR2 SNEGSKA (reference sequence).